This T cell receptor (beta chain) was captured by sequencing in a study of blood T cell repertoires in COVID-19. Study-wide context: COVID-19 samples, acute and convalescent, were from the United States, Italy and Spain. Sources were T cells, B-cell-depleted T cells, or PBMCs; the material itself was cDNA or gDNA.

How the authors handled the data: Researchers report that nucleated cell counts were estimated from reference gene primer amplification. The repertoire was sequenced with immunoSEQ multiplex PCR; TCRdb's copy has only in-frame clones and lacks some. The DNA gave D and trimming, while V, J and clone size come from that table. The repertoire holds 110,000 or so clones, with around 89% as singletons. Input material: peripheral blood. The sequence derives from a human donor in a cohort sampled during active COVID-19.

For the CDR3, the DNA is TGCGCCAGCAGTCCACAAGTTGATGGGGGCGAAAACATTCAGTACTTC. Translation gives CASSPQVDGGENIQYF. This chain uses TRBV10-2 with TRBJ2-4; tentative D call: TRBD1 (6 bases). Trimming pared 5 bases from V and 5 bases from J, leaving 19 bases between. CDR1 WSHSY and CDR2 SAAADI come from the germline V gene. The length of the CDR3 is 16 residues.